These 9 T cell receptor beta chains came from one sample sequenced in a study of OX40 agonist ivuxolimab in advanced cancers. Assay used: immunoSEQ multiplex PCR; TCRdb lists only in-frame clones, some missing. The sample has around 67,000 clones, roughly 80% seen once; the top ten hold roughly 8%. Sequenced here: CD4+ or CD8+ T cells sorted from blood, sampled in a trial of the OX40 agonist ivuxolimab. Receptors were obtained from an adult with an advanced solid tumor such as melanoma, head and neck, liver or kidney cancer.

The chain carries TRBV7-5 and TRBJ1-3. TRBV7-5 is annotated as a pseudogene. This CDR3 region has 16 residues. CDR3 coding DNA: TGTGCCAGCAGCTTAAGGGCGGCGACCTCTGGAAACACCATATATTTT. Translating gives CASSLRAATSGNTIYF.

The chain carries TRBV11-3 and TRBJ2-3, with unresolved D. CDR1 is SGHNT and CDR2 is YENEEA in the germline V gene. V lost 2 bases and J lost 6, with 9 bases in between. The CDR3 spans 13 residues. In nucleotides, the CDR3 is TGTGCCAGCAGCTTATTCGACACGGATACGCAGTATTTT. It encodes CASSLFDTDTQYF.

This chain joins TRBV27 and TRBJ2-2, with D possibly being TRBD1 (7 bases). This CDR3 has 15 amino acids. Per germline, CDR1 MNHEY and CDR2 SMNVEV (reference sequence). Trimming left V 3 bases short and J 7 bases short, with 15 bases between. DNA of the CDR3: TGTGCCAGCAGTTTCCGGCAGGGGGGCGGCGGGGAGCTGTTTTTT. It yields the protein CASSFRQGGGGELFF.

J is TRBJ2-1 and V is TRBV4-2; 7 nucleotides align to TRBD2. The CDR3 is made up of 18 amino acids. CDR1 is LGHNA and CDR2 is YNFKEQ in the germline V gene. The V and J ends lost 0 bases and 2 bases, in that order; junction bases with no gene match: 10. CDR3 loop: CASSQEPSGEGPYNEQFF. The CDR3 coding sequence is TGTGCCAGCAGCCAAGAGCCGTCGGGGGAGGGTCCCTACAATGAGCAGTTCTTC.

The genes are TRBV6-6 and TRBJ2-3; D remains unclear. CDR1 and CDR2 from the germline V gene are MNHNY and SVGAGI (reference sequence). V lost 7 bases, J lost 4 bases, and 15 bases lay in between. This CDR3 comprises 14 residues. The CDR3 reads CASKLVSSSDTQYF. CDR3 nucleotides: TGTGCCAGCAAGTTAGTCAGTAGCTCAGATACGCAGTATTTT.

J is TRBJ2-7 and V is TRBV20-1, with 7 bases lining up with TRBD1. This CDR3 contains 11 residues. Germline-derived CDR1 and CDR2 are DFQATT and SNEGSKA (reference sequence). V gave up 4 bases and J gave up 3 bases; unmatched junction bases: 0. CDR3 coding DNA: TGCAGTGCTAACAGGGGCTACGAGCAGTACTTC. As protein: CSANRGYEQYF.

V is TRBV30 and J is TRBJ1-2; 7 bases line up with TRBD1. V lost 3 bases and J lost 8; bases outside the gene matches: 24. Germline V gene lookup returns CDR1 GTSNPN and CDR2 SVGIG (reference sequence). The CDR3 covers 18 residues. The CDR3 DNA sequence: TGTGCCTGGAGAGCCCCTCTAGACAGGGATCTTTTTCTTAGGGGCTACACCTTC. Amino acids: CAWRAPLDRDLFLRGYTF.

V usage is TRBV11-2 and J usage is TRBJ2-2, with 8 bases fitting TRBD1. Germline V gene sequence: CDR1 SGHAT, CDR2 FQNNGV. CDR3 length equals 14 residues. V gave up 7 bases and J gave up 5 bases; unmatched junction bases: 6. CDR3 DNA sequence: TGTGCCAGCAACGACAGGGGAAGAACCGGGGAGCTGTTTTTT. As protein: CASNDRGRTGELFF.

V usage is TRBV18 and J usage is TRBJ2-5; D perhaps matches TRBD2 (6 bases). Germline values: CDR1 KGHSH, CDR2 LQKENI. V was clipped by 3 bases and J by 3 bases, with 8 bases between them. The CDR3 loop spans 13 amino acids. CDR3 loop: CASSPGGKETQYF. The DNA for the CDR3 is TGTGCCAGCTCACCGGGGGGTAAAGAGACCCAGTACTTC. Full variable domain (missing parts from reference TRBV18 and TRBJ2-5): NAGVMQNPRHLVRRRGQEARLRCSPMKGHSHVYWYRQLPEEGLKFMVYLQKENIIDESGMPKERFSAEFPKEGPSILRIQQVVRGDSAAYFCASSPGGKETQYFGPGTRLLVL.